The 15 T cell receptor beta chains given below trace back to one sample, sequenced in a study of blood T cell repertoires in COVID-19. TCRdb keeps only in-frame clones here, not all; method: immunoSEQ multiplex PCR. The sample has roughly 260,000 clones; roughly 85% are singletons. Sequencing used peripheral blood. These receptor sequences come from a woman aged 18-29 years with acute or convalescent COVID-19.

This chain links TRBV19 with TRBJ1-1; tentatively, D is TRBD1 (6 bases). Germline V gives CDR1 LNHDA, CDR2 SQIVND (reference sequence). V lost 4 bases and J 0 bases, leaving 12 bases between the germline ends. The CDR3 consists of 15 residues. CDR3 sequence (DNA): TGTGCCAGTAGTACTGGGACATTCATGAACACTGAAGCTTTCTTT. Translated, it gives CASSTGTFMNTEAFF.

This clone occurred once. This chain joins TRBV30 and TRBJ1-1; D not certain. The ends were cut back, 1 base at V and 1 base at J, with 16 bases in the middle. Germline CDR1 GTSNPN, CDR2 SVGIG (reference sequence). The CDR3 runs 16 residues. The CDR3 protein is CAWSAQHTLPNTEAFF. CDR3 nucleotide sequence: TGTGCCTGGAGTGCGCAACACACCTTACCGAACACTGAAGCTTTCTTT.

This clone occurred once. V gene TRBV11-1 combines with J gene TRBJ2-3; TRBD1 is a possible D gene (5 bases). The CDR3 has 13 residues. Per the germline V gene, CDR1 is SGHAT and CDR2 is FQDESV (reference sequence). The V and J ends lost 6 bases and 2 bases respectively, with 9 bases between them. The CDR3 DNA is TGTGCCAGCAGTTTGGACAACACAGATACGCAGTATTTT. Residues: CASSLDNTDTQYF.

The chain has TRBV18 and TRBJ1-6; D not certain. Germline values: CDR1 KGHSH, CDR2 LQKENI. The V and J ends lost 1 base and 5 bases respectively, with 12 bases between them. This CDR3 region has 16 residues. The CDR3 sequence is CASSPRGGKNNSPLHF. In DNA, the CDR3 is TGTGCCAGCTCACCACGTGGCGGAAAAAATAATTCACCCCTCCACTTT.

The V and J genes are TRBV6-1 and TRBJ2-7; a weak D match, TRBD1 (5 bases). The V end lost 2 bases, the J end lost 2 bases, and 13 bases lay between the germline ends. This CDR3 contains 15 residues. Germline V lookup: CDR1 MNHNS, CDR2 SASEGT. The CDR3 DNA reads as TGTGCCAGCAGTGAAATCCAGGGTCTGGCCTACGAGCAGTACTTC. Amino acids: CASSEIQGLAYEQYF.

The V call is TRBV9, the J call TRBJ2-1, with D possibly TRBD1 on 5 matching bases. The CDR3 extends over 17 amino acids. Trimming left V 0 bases short and J 6 bases short, with 19 bases between. Germline V gives CDR1 SGDLS, CDR2 YYNGEE. The CDR3 region has the DNA TGTGCCAGCAGCGTAGGACAGTTATCCTTCGCGGTCAATGAGCAGTTCTTC. It translates to CASSVGQLSFAVNEQFF.

The CDR3 bases are TGTGCCAGCAGCTTATCGCTGGACAGGGGAAATGAGCAGTTCTTC. Its translation: CASSLSLDRGNEQFF. The chain recombines TRBV7-2 with TRBJ2-1; 9 positions agree with TRBD1. Trimming removed 2 bases from V and 7 bases from J; junction bases left unmatched: 6. This CDR3 is built from 15 residues. Germline CDR1 is SGHTA and CDR2 is FQGNSA.

This rearrangement joins TRBV6-5 to TRBJ1-1; D may be TRBD1 (5 bases). CDR3 length equals 15 residues. V lost 2 bases, J lost 0 bases, and 10 bases lay in between. Germline CDR1 reads MNHEY; CDR2 reads SVGAGI. In DNA, the CDR3 is TGTGCCAGCAGTTACCAGGGTGTGATGAACACTGAAGCTTTCTTT. Amino acid sequence: CASSYQGVMNTEAFF.

This CDR3 reads CASSPTGTDNSPLHF. CDR3 DNA sequence: TGCGCCAGCAGCCCCACCGGGACAGATAATTCACCCCTCCACTTT. The chain is built from TRBV5-1 and TRBJ1-6, with 7 bases aligning to TRBD1. The germline V gene encodes CDR1 SGHRS and CDR2 YFSETQ. V lost 4 bases to trimming and J lost 5 bases; unmatched junction nucleotides: 6. The CDR3 is made up of 15 amino acids.

The rearrangement uses TRBV5-1 and TRBJ2-7, with 7 bases that match TRBD2. CDR3 length: 13 amino acids. Germline trimming cut 5 bases from V and 6 bases from J; bases unmatched to any gene: 8. The V gene's germline CDR1 is SGHRS and CDR2 YFSETQ. In DNA, the CDR3 is TGCGCCAGCAGTCAACTTCCGGGAGGCGAGCAGTACTTC. Translation: CASSQLPGGEQYF. The variable domain in full, with the rest retrieved from reference TRBV5-1 and TRBJ2-7, is KAGVTQTPRYLIKTRGQQVTLSCSPISGHRSVSWYQQTPGQGLQFLFEYFSETQRNKGNFPGRFSGRQFSNSRSEMNVSTLELGDSALYLCASSQLPGGEQYFGPGTRLTVT.

This chain uses TRBV6-5 with TRBJ1-1, with D possibly TRBD1 on 5 matching bases. Germline values: CDR1 MNHEY, CDR2 SVGAGI. Deletions cut 6 bases from V and 6 bases from J, with 20 bases between. The CDR3 contains 15 residues. CDR3: CASSSSYGGLSEAFF. The CDR3 coding sequence is TGTGCCAGCAGCTCGAGTTACGGGGGGTTGTCTGAAGCTTTCTTT.

In DNA form, the CDR3 reads TGTGCCAGCAGCACGGGACAGGGGGCCAAAAAACTGTTTTTT. This encodes CASSTGQGAKKLFF. The chain links TRBV7-9 to TRBJ1-4; 12 positions match TRBD1. The CDR3 covers 14 residues. Germline V CDR1 and CDR2: SEHNR, FQNEAQ (reference sequence). V gave up 5 bases and J gave up 9 bases; unmatched junction bases: 4.

The CDR3 region is CASSLGGFLSTGYEQYF. The DNA for the CDR3 is TGTGCCAGCAGCTTAGGCGGTTTCCTATCCACGGGGTACGAGCAGTACTTC. The V and J genes are TRBV13 and TRBJ2-7; TRBD2 might be the D (5 bases). The CDR3 extends over 17 amino acids. Trimming shortened V by 0 bases and J by 4 bases, and 19 bases separated the two germline ends. Germline CDR1 reads PRHDT; CDR2 reads FYEKMQ (reference sequence).

This rearrangement joins TRBV6-5 to TRBJ2-7; the D gene is possibly TRBD1 (6 bases). Trimming stripped 5 bases from V and 3 bases from J, with 11 bases between. This CDR3 spans 13 amino acids. The germline CDR1 and CDR2 sequences are MNHEY and SVGAGI. The CDR3 spells CASSTDRVYEQYF. CDR3 coding DNA: TGTGCCAGCAGTACGGACAGAGTCTACGAGCAGTACTTC.

The chain employs TRBV6-5 and TRBJ1-2; D uncertain. CDR1 MNHEY and CDR2 SVGAGI come from the germline V gene. The CDR3 runs to 12 residues. Trimming left V 6 bases short and J 4 bases short, with 9 bases between. CDR3 nucleotides: TGTGCCAGCAGAAGCTCACGCTATGGCTACACCTTC. Protein product: CASRSSRYGYTF.